The source of this TCR beta chain is a study of blood T cell repertoires in COVID-19. Study details: Both acute and convalescent COVID-19 samples were obtained from the United States, Italy and Spain. PBMCs, B-cell-depleted T cells, or T cells were the source of the cDNA or gDNA that made up the material.

As handled by the study authors: Estimation of nucleated cell counts was performed using reference gene primer amplification. The method was immunoSEQ multiplex PCR; TCRdb's version includes in-frame clones alone and lacks a portion of them. V and J calls and clone size are those listed in that table; D and trimming were worked out from the DNA. This sample has 250,000 to 350,000 clones, with about 87% found just once. The CDR3 runs 15 residues. Germline V gene data show CDR1 as SGHRS and CDR2 as YFSETQ. The germline V and J ends were trimmed by 2 bases and 2 bases, with 12 bases remaining between them. This clone was detected only once.

The rearrangement uses TRBV5-1 and TRBJ2-3; D is perhaps TRBD2 (7 bases). This sequence was found in a woman in her forties or fifties who had recovered from COVID-19. What was sequenced was peripheral blood. CDR3 protein: CASSLIGGPTDTQYF. The CDR3 region has the DNA TGCGCCAGCAGCTTAATCGGGGGGCCCACAGATACGCAGTATTTT. The whole variable domain, remainder taken from reference TRBV5-1 and TRBJ2-3, is KAGVTQTPRYLIKTRGQQVTLSCSPISGHRSVSWYQQTPGQGLQFLFEYFSETQRNKGNFPGRFSGRQFSNSRSEMNVSTLELGDSALYLCASSLIGGPTDTQYFGPGTRLTVL.